The rows below give T cell receptor beta chains drawn from one sample of a study of CD8 T cells in Susac syndrome. MiXCR, applied by TCRdb to the immunoSEQ multiplex PCR reads, yields one record per CDR3 protein. The sample carries roughly 200,000 distinct CDR3 sequences, 85% to 95% recorded once. The sequenced material came from CD4+ T cells from PBMCs. The receptors were gathered from a human donor with Susac syndrome. Each CDR3 is given with its conserved first and last residue. The D gene is left open where the match is weak. Clone size appears in some rows only: once, few, many, or a class for an expanded clone.

clone_size,j_call,v_call,d_call,cdr3_aa,cdr3_nt
.,TRBJ2-1,TRBV7-2,TRBD2,CASSLGTSGSLKFF,TGTGCCAGCAGCTTGGGAACTAGCGGGAGTCTTAAGTTCTTC
.,TRBJ1-5,TRBV20-1,.,CSARQATREPQHF,TGCAGTGCTAGACAGGCGACAAGGGAGCCCCAGCATTTT
.,TRBJ2-7,TRBV7-9,TRBD1,CASSQLTGGDEQYF,TGTGCCAGCAGCCAATTGACAGGGGGCGACGAGCAGTACTTC
.,TRBJ1-1,TRBV15,.,CATSSEVSTEAFF,TGTGCCACCAGCTCCGAGGTGAGCACTGAAGCTTTCTTT
few,TRBJ2-2,TRBV7-8,.,CASSFTGRTGELFF,TGTGCCAGCAGCTTTACAGGCCGGACCGGGGAGCTGTTTTTT
.,TRBJ2-6,TRBV14,.,CASSQDIRESSGANVLTF,TGTGCCAGCAGCCAAGACATCAGGGAGAGCTCTGGGGCCAACGTCCTGACTTTC
once,TRBJ2-5,TRBV6-1,.,CASSEAQETQYF,TGTGCCAGCAGTGAAGCCCAAGAGACCCAGTACTTC
.,TRBJ2-5,TRBV20-1,TRBD2,CSAIRAGSQETQYF,TGCAGTGCTATTAGAGCGGGAAGTCAAGAGACCCAGTACTTC
.,TRBJ2-3,TRBV14,TRBD1,CASSHTGADTQYF,TGTGCCAGCAGCCATACAGGGGCAGATACGCAGTATTTT
.,TRBJ2-3,TRBV3-1,TRBD2,CASSQDPEGLLSTDTQYF,TGTGCCAGCAGCCAAGATCCAGAGGGACTACTTAGCACAGATACGCAGTATTTT
.,TRBJ2-2,TRBV7-9,.,CASSPLGGLNGELFF,TGTGCCAGCAGCCCGTTAGGCGGGCTGAACGGGGAGCTGTTTTTT
.,TRBJ2-5,TRBV28,TRBD2,CASRVAGGEETQYF,TGTGCCAGCCGAGTAGCGGGAGGCGAAGAGACCCAGTACTTC
.,TRBJ2-1,TRBV25-1,TRBD1,CASSRQGHYNEQFF,TGTGCCAGCAGTCGACAGGGACACTACAATGAGCAGTTCTTC
.,TRBJ2-5,TRBV4-3,.,CASSQAARGLQETQYF,TGCGCCAGCAGCCAAGCCGCGAGGGGTCTCCAAGAGACCCAGTACTTC
.,TRBJ1-2,TRBV3-1,.,CASSPRTGYGYTF,TGTGCCAGCAGCCCAAGGACCGGCTATGGCTACACCTTC
.,TRBJ2-7,TRBV20-1,TRBD2,CSARERGEVRDEQYF,TGCAGTGCTAGAGAACGGGGGGAGGTTAGAGACGAGCAGTACTTC
.,TRBJ1-5,TRBV30,.,CAWGRTVSNQPQHF,TGTGCCTGGGGAAGGACGGTCAGCAATCAGCCCCAGCATTTT
.,TRBJ2-7,TRBV6-5,.,CASSYSWTRTYEQYF,TGTGCCAGCAGTTACTCTTGGACCCGGACCTACGAGCAGTACTTC
.,TRBJ1-1,TRBV29-1,.,CSAILQGRSEVLNTEAFF,TGCAGCGCCATCCTCCAGGGACGGAGTGAGGTCCTAAACACTGAAGCTTTCTTT
.,TRBJ1-1,TRBV6-2/TRBV6-3,.,CASTPGRRLNTEAFF,TGTGCCAGCACTCCCGGTCGGCGGTTGAACACTGAAGCTTTCTTT
.,TRBJ2-5,TRBV21-1,.,CASSIVEGHQETQYF,TGTGCCAGCAGCATCGTGGAGGGACACCAAGAGACCCAGTACTTC
.,TRBJ2-2,TRBV4-2,TRBD2,CASSHGGASGRISTGELFF,TGTGCCAGCAGCCATGGGGGGGCTAGCGGGAGGATCAGCACCGGGGAGCTGTTTTTT
.,TRBJ2-3,TRBV3-1,TRBD2,CASSTSADTQYF,TGTGCCAGCAGCACTAGCGCAGATACGCAGTATTTT
.,TRBJ1-5,TRBV20-1,.,CSARDGGQGGNQPQHF,TGCAGTGCTAGAGACGGAGGTCAGGGAGGCAATCAGCCCCAGCATTTT
.,TRBJ1-1,TRBV5-4,.,CASSPKGSLRLNTEAFF,TGTGCCAGCAGCCCCAAGGGATCTCTTCGACTGAACACTGAAGCTTTCTTT
.,TRBJ2-7,TRBV4-2,TRBD1,CASSRKRQGQGDYEQYF,TGTGCCAGCAGCCGGAAGAGGCAGGGACAGGGTGACTACGAGCAGTACTTC
.,TRBJ1-1,TRBV19,.,CASSTPSGVLATEAFF,TGTGCCAGTAGTACGCCCTCAGGGGTGTTGGCCACTGAAGCTTTCTTT
.,TRBJ1-2,TRBV20-1,TRBD1,CSAREDRGRRGYTF,TGCAGTGCTAGAGAAGACAGGGGGAGGAGAGGCTACACCTTC
.,TRBJ2-3,TRBV7-7,.,CASSPRTEVTDTQYF,TGTGCTAGCAGCCCCCGGACAGAAGTTACAGATACGCAGTATTTT
.,TRBJ2-1,TRBV7-6,.,CASSPLGAWENEQFF,TGTGCCAGCAGCCCGCTGGGCGCCTGGGAGAATGAGCAGTTCTTC
once,TRBJ1-2,TRBV30,TRBD1,CAWSVLNRGYGYTF,TGTGCCTGGAGTGTACTTAACAGGGGCTATGGCTACACCTTC
.,TRBJ2-1,TRBV12-3/TRBV12-4,TRBD2,CASSHLVSGGDEQFF,TGTGCCAGCAGCCATCTCGTTAGCGGGGGGGATGAGCAGTTCTTC
.,TRBJ1-3,TRBV10-1,.,CASTANSGNTIYF,TGCGCCTCGACAGCTAACTCTGGAAACACCATATATTTT
.,TRBJ2-1,TRBV5-1,.,CASSLVYREQFF,TGCGCCAGCAGCTTGGTATACCGGGAACAGTTCTTC
.,TRBJ2-5,TRBV9,.,CASSERVRETQYF,TGTGCCAGCAGCGAGAGGGTCCGTGAGACCCAGTACTTC
once,TRBJ2-1,TRBV24-1,TRBD1,CATSEGQGAANEQFF,TGTGCCACCAGTGAAGGACAGGGAGCAGCCAATGAGCAGTTCTTC
.,TRBJ1-5,TRBV5-6,.,CASSLGQLNQPQHF,TGTGCCAGCAGCCTCGGACAGCTGAATCAGCCCCAGCATTTT
.,TRBJ2-7,TRBV20-1,.,CSASRPALLDEQYF,TGCAGTGCTAGCCGGCCGGCCCTGTTGGACGAGCAGTACTTC
few,TRBJ1-2,TRBV5-1,.,CASSLEGGNGYTF,TGCGCCAGCAGCTTGGAAGGGGGGAATGGCTACACCTTC
.,TRBJ2-1,TRBV20-1,.,CSARGQWGHYNEQFF,TGCAGTGCTAGAGGCCAGTGGGGCCACTACAATGAGCAGTTCTTC
.,TRBJ2-7,TRBV6-1,.,CASSETQIEGWEQYF,TGTGCCAGCAGTGAGACCCAAATCGAGGGTTGGGAGCAGTACTTC
.,TRBJ1-1,TRBV16,.,CASSQSRGNTEAFF,TGTGCCAGCAGCCAATCGAGAGGTAACACTGAAGCTTTCTTT
.,TRBJ1-1,TRBV3-1,.,CASSQEPNTEAFF,TGTGCCAGCAGCCAAGAACCGAACACTGAAGCTTTCTTT
.,TRBJ2-1,TRBV19,.,CASSIRGTGNEQFF,TGTGCCAGTAGTATTAGGGGGACCGGCAATGAGCAGTTCTTC
.,TRBJ1-2,TRBV19,TRBD1,CARTPGQHYGYTF,TGTGCCAGAACTCCGGGACAGCACTATGGCTACACCTTC
.,TRBJ2-3,TRBV10-3,.,CATYTTDTQYF,TGTGCCACCTATACCACAGATACGCAGTATTTT
.,TRBJ1-2,TRBV12-3/TRBV12-4,.,CASSLGQMGGYTF,TGTGCCAGCAGTTTAGGGCAGATGGGTGGCTACACCTTC
.,TRBJ2-5,TRBV12-3/TRBV12-4,.,CASSLPAQETQYF,TGTGCCAGCAGTTTACCCGCACAAGAGACCCAGTACTTC
.,TRBJ2-1,TRBV20-1,TRBD2,CSAHRLAGGMYNEQFF,TGCAGTGCCCACCGACTAGCGGGAGGGATGTACAATGAGCAGTTCTTC
.,TRBJ2-3,TRBV19,TRBD1,CASSTGDRGRDTQYF,TGTGCCAGTAGTACGGGGGACAGGGGGCGAGATACGCAGTATTTT
.,TRBJ1-1,TRBV20-1,.,CSARDLRNTEAFF,TGCAGTGCTAGAGATCTTAGAAACACTGAAGCTTTCTTT
.,TRBJ2-5,TRBV28,.,CASSLIGSSGRRGETQYF,TGTGCCAGCAGTTTGATCGGGTCGTCAGGCCGGAGGGGAGAGACCCAGTACTTC
few,TRBJ2-7,TRBV29-1,.,CSVSGARPYEQYF,TGCAGCGTTTCCGGGGCCCGACCCTACGAGCAGTACTTC
.,TRBJ2-7,TRBV20-1,.,CSAGLLQYEQYF,TGCAGTGCGGGACTCTTGCAATACGAGCAGTACTTC
.,TRBJ2-7,TRBV18,.,CASSPSLGGTREQYF,TGTGCCAGCTCACCCTCCCTCGGCGGGACAAGGGAGCAGTACTTC